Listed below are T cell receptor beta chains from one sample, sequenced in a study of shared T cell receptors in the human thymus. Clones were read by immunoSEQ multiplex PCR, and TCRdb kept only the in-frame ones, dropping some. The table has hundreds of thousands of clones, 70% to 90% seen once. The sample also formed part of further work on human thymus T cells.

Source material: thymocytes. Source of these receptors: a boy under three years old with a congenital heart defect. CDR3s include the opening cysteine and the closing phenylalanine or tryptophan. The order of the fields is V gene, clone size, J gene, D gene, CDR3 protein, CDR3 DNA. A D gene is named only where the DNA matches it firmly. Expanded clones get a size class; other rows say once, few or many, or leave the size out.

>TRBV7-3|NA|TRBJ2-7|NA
CASSLGPGAYEQYF
TGTGCCAGCAGCTTAGGTCCGGGGGCCTACGAGCAGTACTTC
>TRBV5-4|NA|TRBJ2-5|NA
CASSPAETSSGRETQYF
TGTGCCAGCAGCCCAGCGGAGACTAGTAGCGGCCGCGAGACCCAGTACTTC
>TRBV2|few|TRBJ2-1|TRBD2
CASSEGFGLAAFLYEQFF
TGTGCCAGCAGTGAAGGATTCGGGCTAGCGGCCTTTTTGTATGAGCAGTTCTTC
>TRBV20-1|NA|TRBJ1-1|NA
CTADRNTEAFF
TGCACTGCGGACAGGAACACTGAAGCTTTCTTT
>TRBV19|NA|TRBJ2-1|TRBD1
CASSIVPGQGYNEQFF
TGTGCCAGTAGTATAGTTCCCGGACAGGGGTACAATGAGCAGTTCTTC
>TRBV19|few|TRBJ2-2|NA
CASSIQDSNTGELFF
TGTGCCAGTAGTATCCAGGACTCGAACACCGGGGAGCTGTTTTTT
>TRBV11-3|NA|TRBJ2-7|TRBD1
CASTVDRLSYEQYF
TGTGCCAGCACCGTGGACAGGCTCTCCTACGAGCAGTACTTC
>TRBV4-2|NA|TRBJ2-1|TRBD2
CASSQSPAQRESREQFF
TGTGCCAGCAGCCAATCCCCAGCTCAGCGGGAGTCTCGGGAGCAGTTCTTC
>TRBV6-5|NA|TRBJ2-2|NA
CASTKGGGKTGELFF
TGTGCCAGCACCAAAGGTGGAGGGAAGACCGGGGAGCTGTTTTTT
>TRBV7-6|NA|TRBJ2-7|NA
CASSLGQGSDYEQYF
TGTGCCAGCAGCTTAGGGCAGGGGAGTGACTACGAGCAGTACTTC
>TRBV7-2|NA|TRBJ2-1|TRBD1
CASSLGAQGAGNEQFF
TGTGCCAGCAGCTTAGGGGCACAGGGGGCGGGCAATGAGCAGTTCTTC
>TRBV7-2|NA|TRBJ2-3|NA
CASSSHPHPDTQYF
TGTGCCAGCAGTAGCCACCCACATCCAGATACGCAGTATTTT
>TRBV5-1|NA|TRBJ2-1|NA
CATKKGTSEPRIKDYNEQFF
TGCGCCACTAAAAAGGGGACTTCCGAACCTAGAATTAAAGACTACAATGAGCAGTTCTTC
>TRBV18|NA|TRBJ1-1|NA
CASSHQGFRAFF
TGTGCCAGCTCACACCAGGGTTTTAGGGCTTTCTTT
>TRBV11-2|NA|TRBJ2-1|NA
CASSLVGVFGEQFF
TGTGCCAGCAGCTTAGTCGGGGTATTTGGGGAGCAGTTCTTC
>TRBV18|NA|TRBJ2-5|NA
CASSRPEQGLQETQYF
TGTGCCAGCTCACGCCCGGAGCAGGGCCTACAAGAGACCCAGTACTTC
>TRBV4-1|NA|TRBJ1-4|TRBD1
CASSRKGGQGGWANEKLFF
TGCGCCAGCAGCCGAAAAGGGGGACAGGGCGGGTGGGCTAATGAAAAACTGTTTTTT
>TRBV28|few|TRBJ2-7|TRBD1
CASKVLTGDAYEQYF
TGTGCCAGCAAAGTTTTGACAGGGGATGCCTACGAGCAGTACTTC